The 29 T cell receptor beta chains below come from one sample, sequenced in a study of shared clonotypes between healthy human individuals. Method: immunoSEQ multiplex PCR; TCRdb's copy keeps in-frame clones and lacks some. The top ten clones hold 1.5% to 2% of a sample with some 2,100,000 clones, around 93% of them seen once. Cells designated naive CD8 were CD45RO-negative and were positively selected for CCR7, with terminally differentiated effector memory CD45RA+ cells excluded. The sample consisted of naive CD8+ T cells from PBMCs. The receptors shown here come from a man between 18 and 29 years old in good health. Some clones in this sample may be carry-over from other donors' samples.

The chain links TRBV9 to TRBJ2-3, with D perhaps TRBD1 or TRBD2 (7 bases each). Looked up from germline, CDR1 is SGDLS and CDR2 is YYNGEE. The CDR3 spans 17 residues. Trimming left V 0 bases short and J 4 bases short, with 18 bases between. The CDR3 bases are TGTGCCAGCAGCGTAGACCACAGGGGAGGGGCGGCAGATACGCAGTATTTT. Translation gives CASSVDHRGGAADTQYF.

The chain has TRBV7-3 and TRBJ2-3; unclear D gene. Germline V gives CDR1 SGHTA, CDR2 FQGTGA. The CDR3 consists of 12 residues. The ends were cut back, 5 bases at V and 2 bases at J, with 5 bases in the middle. The CDR3 DNA is TGTGCCAGCAGCCCTACCACAGATACGCAGTATTTT. This codes for CASSPTTDTQYF.

V gene TRBV6-1 combines with J gene TRBJ1-2, with D perhaps TRBD1 (5 bases). This CDR3 has 14 amino acids. Trimming cost V 2 bases and J 8 bases, with 15 bases left between them. Germline CDR1 and CDR2: MNHNS and SASEGT. The chain's CDR3 is CASSEIRDLDGYTF. For the CDR3, the DNA is TGTGCCAGCAGTGAAATCAGGGATCTGGACGGCTACACCTTC.

The chain employs TRBV13 and TRBJ2-3; the match to TRBD1 covers 7 bases. The ends lost 5 bases at V and 0 bases at J; junction bases unmatched: 17. The germline gives CDR1 PRHDT, CDR2 FYEKMQ (reference sequence). The CDR3 is 19 amino acids. DNA of the CDR3: TGTGCCAGCAGCCCGCACAGGGGTCGCTTCCCCCTTAGCACAGATACGCAGTATTTT. Its protein product is CASSPHRGRFPLSTDTQYF.

The V gene is TRBV4-1, the J gene TRBJ2-2; 7 bases fit TRBD1. Per the germline V gene, CDR1 is MGHRA and CDR2 is YSYEKL. The junction had 1 base not matched to a gene; V was cut back by 3 bases and J by 3 bases. The CDR3 has 14 amino acids. The CDR3 is CASSHTGDTGELFF. The CDR3 nucleotides read TGCGCCAGCAGCCACACAGGGGACACCGGGGAGCTGTTTTTT.

This clone has a single count. The rearrangement uses TRBV4-1 and TRBJ2-7, with D unresolved. The CDR3 runs to 15 residues. Deletions cut 0 bases from V and 4 bases from J, with 13 bases between. Germline values: CDR1 MGHRA, CDR2 YSYEKL. CDR3 in DNA: TGCGCCAGCAGCCAAGATGCCCGTAGGCGATACGAGCAGTACTTC. It codes for CASSQDARRRYEQYF.

The chain links TRBV27 to TRBJ2-1, with 12 bases aligning to TRBD1. The CDR3 extends over 15 amino acids. J gave up 6 bases and V 5 bases, and 5 bases lay outside the gene matches. The V gene's germline CDR1 is MNHEY and CDR2 SMNVEV (reference sequence). CDR3 in amino acids: CASSRDRGLGNEQFF. CDR3 DNA sequence: TGTGCCAGCAGTCGGGACAGGGGGCTAGGCAATGAGCAGTTCTTC.

The chain has TRBV7-6 and TRBJ2-7; 8 bases align to TRBD1. The V and J ends lost 5 bases and 5 bases, in that order; junction bases with no gene match: 2. CDR3 length: 12 residues. Germline-derived CDR1 and CDR2 are SGHVS and FNYEAQ. The CDR3 DNA reads TGTGCCAGCAGCAGACAGGGGCACGAGCAGTACTTC. This codes for CASSRQGHEQYF.

The V call is TRBV27, the J call TRBJ2-3; 9 bases align to TRBD2. With V trimmed by 6 bases and J by 4 bases, 11 bases remained unmatched. The CDR3 is 16 residues long. Looked up from germline, CDR1 is MNHEY and CDR2 is SMNVEV (reference sequence). CDR3 nucleotide sequence: TGTGCCAGCAGCGAGCGGGAGGCGGTGGGGCCAGATACGCAGTATTTT. Translated, it gives CASSEREAVGPDTQYF.

This clone has just a few counts. The same CDR3 can be traced to other DNA sequences in this sample. The chain employs TRBV5-1 and TRBJ2-6; no reliable D call. The germline V gene encodes CDR1 SGHRS and CDR2 YFSETQ. The CDR3 consists of 14 residues. V lost 0 bases and J lost 1, with 2 bases in between. CDR3 nucleotide sequence: TGCGCCAGCAGCTTGGGGTCTGGGGCCAACGTCCTGACTTTC. It codes for CASSLGSGANVLTF.

The J gene is TRBJ2-7, the V gene TRBV16; D is perhaps TRBD2 (7 bases). Per the germline V gene, CDR1 is KGHSY and CDR2 is FQNENV. V was clipped by 5 bases and J by 0 bases, with 14 bases between them. This CDR3 is built from 15 residues. The CDR3 DNA sequence: TGTGCCAGCAGCAGACCGGGGGGCCCCTCCTACGAGCAGTACTTC. Translation: CASSRPGGPSYEQYF.

The chain couples TRBV19 to TRBJ1-5; tentative D call: TRBD1 (5 bases). CDR3 length equals 15 residues. CDR1 is LNHDA and CDR2 is SQIVND in the germline V gene (reference sequence). Trimming took off 1 base at V and 1 base at J, with 8 bases between the two ends. The DNA of the CDR3 is TGTGCCAGTAGTATAGGCAGGGTCAGCAATCAGCCCCAGCATTTT. This sequence encodes CASSIGRVSNQPQHF.

The chain has TRBV4-1 and TRBJ2-2, with D uncertain. Germline assignment: CDR1 MGHRA and CDR2 YSYEKL. CDR3 length equals 16 residues. V was trimmed by 2 bases and J by 4 bases, leaving 14 bases between them. The CDR3 sequence: CASSQPIRVRTGELFF. The DNA of the CDR3 is TGCGCCAGCAGCCAACCCATCCGGGTCCGCACCGGGGAGCTGTTTTTT.

The chain links TRBV10-3 to TRBJ2-7; 10 bases map to TRBD1. There are 14 residues in the CDR3. The V gene end was trimmed by 4 bases and the J gene end by 3 bases; junction bases not matched to a gene: 3. CDR1 and CDR2 (germline): ENHRY, SYGVKD. The CDR3 DNA reads TGTGCCATCAGTGTGACAGGGGGCTTCTACGAGCAGTACTTC. This codes for CAISVTGGFYEQYF.

The chain carries TRBV21-1 and TRBJ2-5; the D call in the table, TRBD2, was not verified against the DNA. TRBV21-1 corresponds to a pseudogene. The CDR3 has 16 residues. CDR3 amino acids: CASSNPPPRAKETQYF. CDR3 nucleotides: TGTGCCAGCAGCAACCCGCCCCCGAGGGCGAAAGAGACCCAGTACTTC.

V and J are TRBV10-1 and TRBJ2-1; no definite D call. The CDR3 consists of 11 residues. The V and J ends lost 8 bases and 9 bases respectively, with 11 bases between them. The germline CDR1 and CDR2 sequences are WNHNN and SYGVQD (reference sequence). The CDR3 bases are TGCGCCAGCGGCCCCATCGGTGAGCAGTTCTTC. It codes for CASGPIGEQFF.

The chain employs TRBV28 and TRBJ2-2; D is perhaps TRBD2 (6 bases). The CDR3 contains 11 residues. Trimming left V 9 bases short and J 8 bases short, with 10 bases between. CDR1 MDHEN and CDR2 SYDVKM come from the germline V gene. The chain's CDR3 is CASLGTGELFF. The CDR3 DNA sequence: TGTGCCAGTCTTGGGACTGGGGAGCTGTTTTTT. Using reference TRBV28 and TRBJ2-2 for the parts outside the CDR3, the full variable domain is DVKVTQSSRYLVKRTGEKVFLECVQDMDHENMFWYRQDPGLGLRLIYFSYDVKMKEKGDIPEGYSVSREKKERFSLILESASTNQTSMYLCASLGTGELFFGEGSRLTVL.

The chain combines TRBV29-1 with TRBJ1-3; no clear D. The CDR3 loop spans 11 amino acids. The germline V gene has CDR1 SQVTM and CDR2 ANQGSEA. V lost 6 bases and J lost 2, with 5 bases in between. CDR3 in amino acids: CSVTAGNTIYF. The CDR3 DNA is TGCAGCGTCACAGCTGGAAACACCATATATTTT.

The chain employs TRBV4-3 and TRBJ1-1; D gene ambiguous. Germline values: CDR1 LGHNA, CDR2 YSLEER. Trimming took 3 bases from V and 0 from J, leaving 11 bases between them. This CDR3 spans 15 amino acids. As DNA, the CDR3 is TGCGCCAGCAGCCAGTACAAGCTTATGAACACTGAAGCTTTCTTT. Its translation is CASSQYKLMNTEAFF.

V usage is TRBV11-2 and J usage is TRBJ2-7; 14 bases are shared with TRBD2. Germline CDR1 reads SGHAT; CDR2 reads FQNNGV. The CDR3 totals 19 residues. With V trimmed by 4 bases and J by 4 bases, 15 bases remained unmatched. The CDR3 sequence is CASSSGPGLAGVRVYEQYF. The CDR3 DNA sequence: TGTGCCAGCAGCTCTGGGCCGGGACTAGCGGGAGTAAGGGTGTACGAGCAGTACTTC.

The CDR3 bases are TGTGCCAGCAGCGTAGCCGCGAGAGCGGGAGGAAACACAGATACGCAGTATTTT. Translating it yields CASSVAARAGGNTDTQYF. The V gene is TRBV9, the J gene TRBJ2-3; 9 bases agree with TRBD2. The length of the CDR3 is 18 residues. In germline, CDR1 is SGDLS, CDR2 YYNGEE. The V and J ends lost 0 bases and 2 bases, in that order; junction bases with no gene match: 10.

J is TRBJ2-2 and V is TRBV18, with 9 bases identical to TRBD2. The CDR3 is made up of 16 amino acids. Germline values: CDR1 KGHSH, CDR2 LQKENI. V shed 2 bases and J 1 base; nucleotides not matched to a gene: 2. CDR3 sequence: CASSPIAGVNTGELFF. The CDR3 DNA reads TGTGCCAGCTCACCAATAGCGGGGGTGAACACCGGGGAGCTGTTTTTT.

The chain links TRBV13 to TRBJ1-2; a possible D gene is TRBD1 (5 bases). V gave up 4 bases and J gave up 0 bases, with 12 bases separating them. This CDR3 has 15 residues. Germline values: CDR1 PRHDT, CDR2 FYEKMQ (reference sequence). CDR3 nucleotide sequence: TGTGCCAGCAGCTCCTCCAGGGAAGCTAACTATGGCTACACCTTC. Its translation: CASSSSREANYGYTF.

V and J are TRBV28 and TRBJ2-7; tentatively, D is TRBD1 (5 bases). The germline V and J ends were trimmed by 6 bases and 2 bases, with 26 bases remaining between them. CDR3 length: 18 residues. Germline CDR1 reads MDHEN; CDR2 reads SYDVKM. DNA of the CDR3: TGTGCCAGCAGCGACCAGGGTTTTGGGCGCGGCCCGACCTACGAGCAGTACTTC. Residues: CASSDQGFGRGPTYEQYF.

CDR3 sequence reads: CASSFQREAYNEQFF. CDR3 sequence (DNA): TGCGCCAGCAGCTTCCAGCGGGAGGCTTACAATGAGCAGTTCTTC. The V and J genes are TRBV5-1 and TRBJ2-1; 9 bases line up with TRBD2. V trimming: 2 bases; J trimming: 4 bases; junction bases outside the gene matches: 4. The CDR3 loop spans 15 amino acids. Germline V gives CDR1 SGHRS, CDR2 YFSETQ.

This chain links TRBV29-1 with TRBJ2-7, with TRBD2 matching 8 bases. The germline CDR1 and CDR2 sequences are SQVTM and ANQGSEA. The CDR3 length is 13 residues. The V and J ends lost 7 bases and 7 bases, in that order; junction bases with no gene match: 12. The CDR3 DNA reads TGCAGCGGGGGTGGGCGGGAGGTTTGGGAGCAGTACTTC. Translated: CSGGGREVWEQYF.

The rearrangement uses TRBV10-3 and TRBJ2-1, with a weak D call TRBD1 (8 bases). The CDR3 runs to 14 residues. The germline V gene encodes CDR1 ENHRY and CDR2 SYGVKD. V lost 4 bases, J lost 9 bases, and 16 bases lay in between. This CDR3 is CAISVGNRGGEQFF. The CDR3 DNA follows: TGTGCCATCAGTGTAGGAAACAGGGGGGGTGAGCAGTTCTTC.

The chain carries TRBV27 and TRBJ2-5; 8 nucleotides agree with TRBD2. This CDR3 is built from 15 residues. The trim removed 9 bases at V and 3 bases at J, leaving 12 bases unmatched. The germline V gene encodes CDR1 MNHEY and CDR2 SMNVEV (reference sequence). CDR3 protein: CASGKRGRWEETQYF. CDR3 nucleotide sequence: TGTGCCAGTGGGAAGCGCGGGAGGTGGGAAGAGACCCAGTACTTC.

V and J are TRBV7-3 and TRBJ2-1; possibly TRBD1 for D (6 bases). This CDR3 contains 16 residues. The V end was cut by 1 base, the J end by 0 bases, with 10 bases between. Germline loops: CDR1 SGHTA, CDR2 FQGTGA. CDR3 nucleotides: TGTGCCAGCAGCTTAATGGGACAAAGCTCCTACAATGAGCAGTTCTTC. This sequence encodes CASSLMGQSSYNEQFF.